Below, 21 T cell receptor beta chains from the same sample are listed, as sequenced in a study of T cells in women clearing cervical HPV infection. The assay was immunoSEQ multiplex PCR, and TCRdb's table has in-frame clones only and misses some. The sample holds about 30,000 clones. The specimen sequenced was blood buffy coat. Receptor source: a woman between 18 and 70 years old with a cervical HPV16 infection that either progressed to CIN3+ or cleared (not recorded which).

Turning to this clone: The read finishes 3 residues shy of the CDR3 end, and the germline J gene is used to complete it. The chain joins TRBV30 to TRBJ1-1; D call uncertain. Trimming took off 5 bases at V and 1 base at J, with 14 bases between the two ends. The CDR3 spans 14 residues. Per the germline V gene, CDR1 is GTSNPN and CDR2 is SVGIG (reference sequence). The CDR3 here is CAWSQGLGNTEAFF. The sequenced CDR3 bases are TGTGCCTGGTCCCAAGGGCTGGGGAACACTGAA.

Remarks on this clone: The sequence runs out 3 residues before the end of the CDR3; the remainder is reconstructed from the germline J gene. This rearrangement joins TRBV5-1 to TRBJ2-5; TRBD1 might be the D (6 bases). V gave up 7 bases and J gave up 5 bases, with 15 bases separating them. This CDR3 has 13 residues. Germline CDR1 and CDR2: SGHRS and YFSETQ. The CDR3 bases that were read are TGCGCCAGCCAGCGCCAGAGGGGGGAGACC. Amino acid sequence: CASQRQRGET. The CDR3 as a whole reads CASQRQRGETQYF. Full variable domain (outside the CDR3, taken from reference TRBV5-1 and TRBJ2-5): KAGVTQTPRYLIKTRGQQVTLSCSPISGHRSVSWYQQTPGQGLQFLFEYFSETQRNKGNFPGRFSGRQFSNSRSEMNVSTLELGDSALYLCASQRQRGETQYFGPGTRLLVL.

A remark on this clone: The CDR3 extends 3 residues past the end of the read, so its final part is completed from the germline J gene. The rearrangement links TRBV20-1 to TRBJ2-1, with 8 bases that match TRBD2. J lost 7 bases, V lost 6 bases, and 11 bases had no gene match. The germline V gene has CDR1 DFQATT and CDR2 SNEGSKA (reference sequence). The CDR3 has 14 amino acids. CDR3 DNA (partial): TGCAGTGCCACGAGCGGGAGTTTGAAAAATGAG. It specifies CSATSGSLKNE. The full CDR3 protein is CSATSGSLKNEQFF.

Notes on this clone: From the germline J gene comes the end of the CDR3, since the read stops 3 residues before it. The chain links TRBV13 to TRBJ1-1, with D hard to call. CDR3 length equals 13 residues. Between the trimmed V and J ends, which lost 3 bases and 4 bases, there was a span of 9 bases. The germline CDR1 and CDR2 sequences are PRHDT and FYEKMQ (reference sequence). The CDR3 region is CASSLRPGTEAFF. The CDR3 DNA, read in part, is TGTGCCAGCAGCTTGAGACCGGGCACTGAA.

On this clone: The missing CDR3 end, 3 residues past where the read stops, is filled in from the germline J gene. The rearrangement joins TRBV29-1 to TRBJ2-1; 9 bases are a match to TRBD1. Germline trimming cut 4 bases from V and 5 bases from J; bases unmatched to any gene: 12. The length of the CDR3 is 16 residues. Germline CDR1 is SQVTM and CDR2 is ANQGSEA. Partial CDR3 DNA: TGCAGCGTTGGATCTCCGGGACAGGGTAATAACAATGAG. It translates to CSVGSPGQGNNNE. From start to end, the CDR3 is CSVGSPGQGNNNEQFF.

Partial CDR3 DNA: TGTGCCAGCAGCCCGCGACTAGCGGGAAGTGATACG. Protein sequence: CASSPRLAGSDT. The full CDR3 reads CASSPRLAGSDTQYF. The chain is built from TRBV9 and TRBJ2-3; the match to TRBD2 covers 11 bases. The CDR3 end lies 3 residues beyond the end of the read and is filled in from the germline J gene. This CDR3 spans 15 amino acids. V lost 4 bases to trimming and J lost 6 bases; unmatched junction nucleotides: 7. The germline CDR1 and CDR2 sequences are SGDLS and YYNGEE. The full variable domain, its missing parts supplied by reference TRBV9 and TRBJ2-3, is DSGVTQTPKHLITATGQRVTLRCSPRSGDLSVYWYQQSLDQGLQFLIQYYNGEERAKGNILERFSAQQFPDLHSELNLSSLELGDSALYFCASSPRLAGSDTQYFGPGTRLTVL.

A word on this clone: From the germline J gene comes the end of the CDR3, since the read stops 3 residues before it. The chain couples TRBV30 to TRBJ1-5; 7 bases map to TRBD1. Germline loops: CDR1 GTSNPN, CDR2 SVGIG (reference sequence). V gave up 3 bases and J gave up 4 bases; unmatched junction bases: 6. This CDR3 spans 14 amino acids. CDR3 bases read: TGTGCCTGGAGCACTACAGGGGTTAATCAGCCC. Protein product: CAWSTTGVNQP. The CDR3 in its entirety is CAWSTTGVNQPQHF. The full variable domain, rest sourced from reference TRBV30 and TRBJ1-5, is SQTIHQWPATLVQPVGSPLSLECTVEGTSNPNLYWYRQAAGRGLQLLFYSVGIGQISSEVPQNLSASRPQDRQFILSSKKLLLSDSGFYLCAWSTTGVNQPQHFGDGTRLSIL.

The sequenced part of the CDR3 DNA is TGTGCCATCAGTTTCATAGCGGGAGGAACCTCTGGGGCCAACGTC. The encoded protein is CAISFIAGGTSGANV. The whole CDR3 protein is CAISFIAGGTSGANVLTF. This chain joins TRBV10-3 and TRBJ2-6; 10 nucleotides line up with TRBD2. With the read ending 3 residues before the CDR3 end, the germline J gene is used to fill in that end. Germline V gene data show CDR1 as ENHRY and CDR2 as SYGVKD. The CDR3 covers 18 residues. With V trimmed by 5 bases and J by 0 bases, 7 bases remained unmatched.

Concerning this clone itself: Read data end 3 residues before the CDR3 end; the end is taken from the germline J gene. The chain uses TRBV5-5 and TRBJ1-1; D is perhaps TRBD1 (5 bases). This CDR3 has 14 residues. V was cut by 4 bases and J by 0 bases, with 10 bases left in between. Per germline, CDR1 SGHKS and CDR2 YYEKEE (reference sequence). The covered CDR3 bases are TGTGCCAGCAGCCCAGCAGGGTTGAACACTGAA. It specifies CASSPAGLNTE. The entire CDR3 sequence reads CASSPAGLNTEAFF.

Concerning this clone: A junction boundary mismatches the germline segment, possibly from a read error. The read stops 3 residues short of the end of the CDR3; the missing end is completed from the germline J gene. This sample includes further DNA sequences coding for the same CDR3. The V gene is TRBV7-9, the J gene TRBJ1-3, with 7 bases identical to TRBD1. From germline, CDR1 is SEHNR and CDR2 FQNEAQ (reference sequence). CDR3 size: 15 residues. CDR3 in amino acids: CASSPRQGSGNTIYF. CDR3 DNA, as far as it was read: TGTGCCAGCAGCCCTAGACAGGGATCTGGAAACACG.

Concerning this clone: The CDR3 is cut off 3 residues early in the read; its end comes from the germline J gene. The chain combines TRBV19 with TRBJ2-7; 7 bases align to TRBD2. V was clipped by 3 bases and J by 5 bases; unmatched bases: 13. The CDR3 covers 16 residues. Germline CDR1 reads LNHDA; CDR2 reads SQIVND (reference sequence). The covered CDR3 bases are TGTGCCAGTAGTATGGGACTACCCCGGGAGACGGACGAG. Translation: CASSMGLPRETDE. The whole CDR3 sequence reads CASSMGLPRETDEQYF.

Comments on this clone: The read ends 3 residues early relative to the CDR3; the germline J gene fills the gap. The chain recombines TRBV20-1 with TRBJ2-1, with 12 bases fitting TRBD2. The CDR3 length is 14 residues. Germline CDR1 DFQATT, CDR2 SNEGSKA (reference sequence). Germline trimming cut 6 bases from V and 3 bases from J; bases unmatched to any gene: 3. CDR3 bases read: TGCAGTGCGCTAGCGGGAGGGCACTACAATGAG. It is translated as CSALAGGHYNE. The whole CDR3 sequence is CSALAGGHYNEQFF.

Note on this clone: The DNA ends 3 residues before the CDR3 does, and the rest of the CDR3 is filled in from the germline J gene. The chain uses TRBV5-5 and TRBJ1-1; D is perhaps TRBD1 (5 bases). CDR1 and CDR2 (germline): SGHKS, YYEKEE (reference sequence). The CDR3 is made up of 12 amino acids. CDR3 amino acids: CASSPQVGQAFF. The CDR3 bases that were read are TGTGCCAGCAGCCCCCAGGTGGGGCAA.

Worth noting for this clone: The read ends 3 residues shy of where the CDR3 ends; the end is completed using the germline J gene. The chain combines TRBV12-3 or TRBV12-4 with TRBJ2-7, with D possibly matching TRBD1 (6 bases). V was trimmed by 6 bases and J by 1 base, leaving 13 bases between them. The CDR3 has 14 residues. The CDR3 bases that were read are TGTGCCAGCAGCCGGGACACCCGATCCTACGAG. It is translated as CASSRDTRSYE. The full CDR3 sequence reads CASSRDTRSYEQYF.

The DNA read from the CDR3 is TGCGCCAGCAGCTTGTGGCTTAACACCGGGGAG. Protein product: CASSLWLNTGE. The CDR3 in its entirety is CASSLWLNTGELFF. The rearrangement uses TRBV5-1 and TRBJ2-2, with no clear D. Read data end 3 residues before the CDR3 end; the end is taken from the germline J gene. Trimming stripped 1 base from V and 2 bases from J, with 6 bases between. This CDR3 comprises 14 residues. Germline CDR1 is SGHRS and CDR2 is YFSETQ.

To note about this clone: With the read ending 3 residues before the CDR3 end, the germline J gene is used to fill in that end. V gene TRBV2 combines with J gene TRBJ2-7; TRBD1 matches 8 bases. With 6 bases clipped from V and 5 bases from J, the junction kept 6 bases outside the gene matches. The CDR3 sequence is 13 residues long. The germline V gene has CDR1 SNHLY and CDR2 FYNNEI. CDR3 DNA, as far as it was read: TGTGCCAGCAGCCGAGGACAGGGCGACGAG. This codes for CASSRGQGDE. The entire CDR3 reads CASSRGQGDEQYF. The whole variable domain, filled in from reference TRBV2 and TRBJ2-7, reads EPEVTQTPSHQVTQMGQEVILRCVPISNHLYFYWYRQILGQKVEFLVSFYNNEISEKSEIFDDQFSVERPDGSNFTLKIRSTKLEDSAMYFCASSRGQGDEQYFGPGTRLTVT.

To note about this clone: Coverage ceases 3 residues before the CDR3 finishes, and the germline J gene fills in the end. The chain couples TRBV19 to TRBJ1-1, with D unresolved. Germline CDR1 LNHDA, CDR2 SQIVND (reference sequence). The length of the CDR3 is 11 residues. The DNA read from the CDR3 is TGTGCCAGTAGTCTCAGTCGTAAA. It yields the protein CASSLSRK. The whole CDR3 sequence reads CASSLSRKAFF.

In regard to this clone: The CDR3 end falls 3 residues outside the read, so it is completed with the germline J gene. The chain recombines TRBV19 with TRBJ2-3, with 8 positions matching TRBD1. This CDR3 region has 16 residues. The germline V gene encodes CDR1 LNHDA and CDR2 SQIVND (reference sequence). Unmatched junction bases numbered 9, after V lost 6 bases and J lost 1 base. CDR3 DNA (partial): TGTGCCAGTAGAGTATTAGTGACAGGGGGCACAGATACG. Translation: CASRVLVTGGTDT. From start to end, the CDR3 is CASRVLVTGGTDTQYF.

Notes on this clone: The CDR3 end lies 3 residues beyond the end of the read and is filled in from the germline J gene. The rearrangement joins TRBV5-1 to TRBJ1-1; 8 nucleotides line up with TRBD1. Germline V gene lookup returns CDR1 SGHRS and CDR2 YFSETQ. Trimming at V came to 4 bases and at J to 7 bases, leaving 6 bases not matched to a gene. This CDR3 comprises 13 residues. The sequenced part of the CDR3 DNA is TGCGCCAGCAGCGAGGACAGGGAAGGTGAA. This gives the protein CASSEDREGE. The complete CDR3 reads CASSEDREGEAFF.

Points on this clone: The read gets to within 3 residues of the CDR3 end, and the germline J gene fills in the rest. This chain links TRBV20-1 with TRBJ1-3; 8 nucleotides align to TRBD1. This CDR3 contains 13 residues. CDR1 is DFQATT and CDR2 is SNEGSKA in the germline V gene (reference sequence). V dropped 5 bases and J dropped 3; count of bases not matched to a gene: 3. The CDR3 DNA, read in part, is TGCAGTGCTGGAGGACAGGGTGGAAACACC. Translating it yields CSAGGQGGNT. From start to end, the CDR3 is CSAGGQGGNTIYF.

In the case of this clone: Sequencing ends 3 residues short of the CDR3 end; the germline J gene provides the rest. V is TRBV7-9 and J is TRBJ1-1; no definite D call. Germline V CDR1 and CDR2: SEHNR, FQNEAQ (reference sequence). The CDR3 is 12 amino acids. The CDR3 sequence: CASSSLTDTAFF. Partial CDR3 DNA: TGTGCCAGCAGCTCCCTCACAGATACG. Full variable domain (remainder filled in from reference TRBV7-9 and TRBJ1-1): DTGVSQNPRHKITKRGQNVTFRCDPISEHNRLYWYRQTLGQGPEFLTYFQNEAQLEKSRLLSDRFSAERPKGSFSTLEIQRTEQGDSAMYLCASSSLTDTAFFGQGTRLTVV.